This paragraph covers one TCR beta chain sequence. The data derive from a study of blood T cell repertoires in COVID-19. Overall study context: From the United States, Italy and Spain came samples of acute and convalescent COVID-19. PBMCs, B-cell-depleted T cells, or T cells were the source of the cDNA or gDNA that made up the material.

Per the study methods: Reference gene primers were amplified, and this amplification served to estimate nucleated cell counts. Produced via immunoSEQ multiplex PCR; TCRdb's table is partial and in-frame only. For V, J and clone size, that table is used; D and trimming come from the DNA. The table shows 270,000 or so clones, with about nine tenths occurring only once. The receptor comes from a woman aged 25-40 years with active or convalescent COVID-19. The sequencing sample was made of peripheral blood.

The CDR3 protein is CASSPLGGAQPQHF. CDR3 DNA: TGTGCCAGTAGTCCCCTAGGAGGGGCTCAGCCCCAGCATTTT. The chain couples TRBV19 to TRBJ1-5; tentative D call: TRBD1 (5 bases). The CDR3 consists of 14 residues. The germline CDR1 and CDR2 sequences are LNHDA and SQIVND (reference sequence). Trimming took 5 bases from V and 6 from J, leaving 14 bases between them.